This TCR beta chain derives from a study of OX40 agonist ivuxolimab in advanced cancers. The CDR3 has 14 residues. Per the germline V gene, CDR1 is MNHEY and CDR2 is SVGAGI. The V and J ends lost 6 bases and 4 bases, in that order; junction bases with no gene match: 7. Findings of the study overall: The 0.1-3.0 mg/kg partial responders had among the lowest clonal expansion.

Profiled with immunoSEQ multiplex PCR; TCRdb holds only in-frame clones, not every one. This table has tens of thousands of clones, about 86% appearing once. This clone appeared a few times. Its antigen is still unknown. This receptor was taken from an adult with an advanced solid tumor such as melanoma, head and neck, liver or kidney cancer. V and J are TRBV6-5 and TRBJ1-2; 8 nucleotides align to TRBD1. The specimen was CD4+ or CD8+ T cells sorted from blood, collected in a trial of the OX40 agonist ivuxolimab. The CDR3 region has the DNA TGTGCCAGCAGGTCCGGGACAGGTTCCTATGGCTACACCTTC. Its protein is CASRSGTGSYGYTF.